This TCR beta chain was sequenced during a study of shared T cell receptors in the human thymus. In germline, CDR1 is LGHNA, CDR2 YSLEER. V trimming: 2 bases; J trimming: 5 bases; junction bases outside the gene matches: 11. The CDR3 contains 18 residues. Using immunoSEQ multiplex PCR, the repertoire was profiled, and TCRdb retains in-frame clones only, with some absent. The sample lists hundreds of thousands of clones; 80% to 90% were seen once. Another study also made use of these data, one on human thymus T cells. Per that paper: Having surgery to correct congenital heart defects, healthy Finnish infants acted as the donors. In corrective heart surgery, resections were taken, and these provided the thymus tissue. Thymic and blood repertoires seemed to show skewed V and J gene use. Thymic TCR repertoires of unrelated people reportedly overlapped highly.

This clonotype was sampled from a boy in the first two years of life with a congenital heart defect. The chain uses TRBV4-3 and TRBJ2-2, with 10 bases identical to TRBD1. The sample comprised thymocytes. The CDR3 bases are TGCGCCAGCAGCCAATTATCCGGGACAGGGGTGGGGACCGGGGAGCTGTTTTTT. It specifies CASSQLSGTGVGTGELFF.